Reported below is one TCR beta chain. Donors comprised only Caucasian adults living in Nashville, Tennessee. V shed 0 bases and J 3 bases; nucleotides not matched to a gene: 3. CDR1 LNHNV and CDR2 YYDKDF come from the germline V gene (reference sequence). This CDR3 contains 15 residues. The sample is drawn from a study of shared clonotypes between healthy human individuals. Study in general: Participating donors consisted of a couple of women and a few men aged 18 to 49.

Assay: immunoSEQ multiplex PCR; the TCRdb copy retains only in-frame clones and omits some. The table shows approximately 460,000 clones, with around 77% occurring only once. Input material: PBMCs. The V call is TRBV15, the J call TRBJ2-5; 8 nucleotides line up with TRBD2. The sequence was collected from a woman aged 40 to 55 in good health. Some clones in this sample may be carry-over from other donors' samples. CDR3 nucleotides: TGTGCCACCAGCAGAGATGGAGCGGGAGAAGAGACCCAGTACTTC. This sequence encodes CATSRDGAGEETQYF.